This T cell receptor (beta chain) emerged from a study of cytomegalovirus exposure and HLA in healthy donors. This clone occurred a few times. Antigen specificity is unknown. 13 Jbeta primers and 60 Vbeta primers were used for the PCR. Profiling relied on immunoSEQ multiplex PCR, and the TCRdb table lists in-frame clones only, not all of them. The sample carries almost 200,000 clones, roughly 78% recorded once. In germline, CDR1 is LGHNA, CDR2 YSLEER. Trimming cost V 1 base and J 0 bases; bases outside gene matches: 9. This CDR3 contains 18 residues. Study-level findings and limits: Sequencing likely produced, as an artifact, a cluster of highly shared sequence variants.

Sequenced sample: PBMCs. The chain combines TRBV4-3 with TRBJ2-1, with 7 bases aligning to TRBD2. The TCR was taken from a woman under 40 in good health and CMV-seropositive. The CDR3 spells CASSQVLLAESSYNEQFF. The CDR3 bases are TGCGCCAGCAGCCAAGTGTTGCTAGCGGAAAGCTCCTACAATGAGCAGTTCTTC.